This T cell receptor (beta chain) originates from a study of T cells after yellow fever vaccination. TCRdb recomputed calls from the 5' RACE reads with MiXCR, one row per CDR3 protein. This table holds approximately 550,000 distinct CDR3 sequences, approximately 21% found once. The sequence was obtained from a man aged 25 to 45 who received the YFV17D yellow fever vaccine. Sequencing used PBMCs, obtained 15 days after the yellow fever booster vaccination.

The CDR3 reads CSAKRESQPQHF. The CDR3 region has the DNA TGCAGTGCTAAACGGGAGTCGCAGCCCCAGCATTTT. The chain employs TRBV20-1 and TRBJ1-5; no reliable D call. Germline values: CDR1 DFQATT, CDR2 SNEGSKA (reference sequence). This CDR3 spans 12 amino acids. Trimming left V 4 bases short and J 7 bases short, with 11 bases between.